This is a list of T cell receptor beta chains from one sample in a study of T cell responses to AZD1222 COVID-19 vaccine. The repertoire was sequenced with immunoSEQ multiplex PCR; TCRdb's copy has only in-frame clones and lacks some. The profile shows fewer than 120,000 clones, around 93% of them singletons. The sequences come from peripheral blood, collected on day 0 of AZD1222 vaccination. Every receptor here comes from an adult in good health. Both conserved end residues are part of each CDR3. Each record gives: clone size, J gene, V gene, CDR3 protein. A row's size may be missing; if present it is once, few, many or a size class.

abundance: .
j_gene: TRBJ1-2
v_gene: TRBV5-5
CDR3aa: CASTLSFGTELDTF

abundance: .
j_gene: TRBJ1-5
v_gene: TRBV19
CDR3aa: CASNSRGSNSNQPQHF

abundance: .
j_gene: TRBJ2-3
v_gene: TRBV9
CDR3aa: CASKRDGGTDTQYF

abundance: once
j_gene: TRBJ2-1
v_gene: TRBV2
CDR3aa: CASSGDLAGTYNEQFF

abundance: .
j_gene: TRBJ2-6
v_gene: TRBV6-1
CDR3aa: CASSEDSSGANVLTF

abundance: .
j_gene: TRBJ1-1
v_gene: TRBV6-5
CDR3aa: CASSLDVGTEAFF

abundance: .
j_gene: TRBJ2-5
v_gene: TRBV15
CDR3aa: CATSRDLASGGAGETQYF

abundance: once
j_gene: TRBJ2-7
v_gene: TRBV5-1
CDR3aa: CASSTGATREQYF

abundance: .
j_gene: TRBJ2-7
v_gene: TRBV6-5
CDR3aa: CASNRDRTYEQYF

abundance: .
j_gene: TRBJ1-5
v_gene: TRBV7-2
CDR3aa: CASSPRRSISGVQPQHF

abundance: .
j_gene: TRBJ1-3
v_gene: TRBV27
CDR3aa: CASSFRGSGNTIYF

abundance: .
j_gene: TRBJ1-2
v_gene: TRBV28
CDR3aa: CASSPPPDIYGYTF

abundance: .
j_gene: TRBJ1-2
v_gene: TRBV28
CDR3aa: CASSLGSAARGYGYTF

abundance: .
j_gene: TRBJ1-1
v_gene: TRBV29-1
CDR3aa: CSVGGTEAFF

abundance: .
j_gene: TRBJ2-7
v_gene: TRBV7-7
CDR3aa: CASSAGLAGGYEQYF

abundance: .
j_gene: TRBJ2-5
v_gene: TRBV12-3/TRBV12-4
CDR3aa: CASSGDGEETQYF

abundance: .
j_gene: TRBJ1-2
v_gene: TRBV25-1
CDR3aa: CASSEREGPNYGYTF

abundance: .
j_gene: TRBJ1-1
v_gene: TRBV10-1
CDR3aa: CASSPTGDTEAFF

abundance: .
j_gene: TRBJ1-5
v_gene: TRBV6-2/TRBV6-3
CDR3aa: CASTPNSNQPQHF

abundance: .
j_gene: TRBJ1-1
v_gene: TRBV27
CDR3aa: CASVEAGRTEAFF

abundance: .
j_gene: TRBJ2-7
v_gene: TRBV11-3
CDR3aa: CASSLQGGEQYF

abundance: .
j_gene: TRBJ1-2
v_gene: TRBV7-9
CDR3aa: CASSLETTGGFGYTF

abundance: .
j_gene: TRBJ1-6
v_gene: TRBV28
CDR3aa: CASRRTSYNSPLHF

abundance: .
j_gene: TRBJ2-3
v_gene: TRBV15
CDR3aa: CATSRDYDTQYF

abundance: once
j_gene: TRBJ1-1
v_gene: TRBV12-5
CDR3aa: CASGLETEAFF

abundance: once
j_gene: TRBJ2-1
v_gene: TRBV20-1
CDR3aa: CSARGSGEQFF